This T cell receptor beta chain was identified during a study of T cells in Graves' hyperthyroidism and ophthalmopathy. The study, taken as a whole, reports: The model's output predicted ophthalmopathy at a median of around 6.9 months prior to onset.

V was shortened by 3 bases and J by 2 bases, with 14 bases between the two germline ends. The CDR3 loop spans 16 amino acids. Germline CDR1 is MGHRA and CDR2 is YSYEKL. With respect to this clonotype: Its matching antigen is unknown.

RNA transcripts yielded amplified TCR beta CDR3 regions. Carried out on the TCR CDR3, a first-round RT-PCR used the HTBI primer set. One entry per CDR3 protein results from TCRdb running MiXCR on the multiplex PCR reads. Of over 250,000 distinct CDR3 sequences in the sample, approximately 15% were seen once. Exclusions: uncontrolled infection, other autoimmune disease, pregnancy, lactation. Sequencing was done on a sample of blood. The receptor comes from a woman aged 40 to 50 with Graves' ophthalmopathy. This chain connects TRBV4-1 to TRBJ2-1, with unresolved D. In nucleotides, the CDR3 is TGCGCCAGCAGCCAGAGGCCTGCAGTGGCCTACAATGAGCAGTTCTTC. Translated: CASSQRPAVAYNEQFF.